Included here is one T cell receptor beta chain sequence, with context. Per the germline V gene, CDR1 is ENHRY and CDR2 is SYGVKD. This CDR3 is built from 14 residues. These data belong to a study of OX40 agonist ivuxolimab in advanced cancers. Data came from immunoSEQ multiplex PCR; TCRdb stores just in-frame clones and leaves some out. The sample comprises 55,000 to 80,000 clones, almost 85% of which are singletons, and 9.8% rests with the top ten. This sequence joins TRBV10-3 and TRBJ2-5; TRBD1 might be the D (6 bases). The J call is doubtful: the DNA matches TRBJ2-7 better. The TCR was taken from an adult with an advanced solid tumor such as melanoma, head and neck, liver or kidney cancer. The sample consisted of CD4+ or CD8+ T cells sorted from blood, taken in a trial of the OX40 agonist ivuxolimab. Written as DNA, the CDR3 is TGTGCCATCAGTGAATTCCCAGGGGCCTACGAGCAGTACTTC. It codes for CAISEFPGAYEQYF.